What follows are 25 T cell receptor beta chains derived from one specimen sequenced in a study of cytomegalovirus exposure and HLA in healthy donors. In the PCR, 60 Vbeta and 13 Jbeta primers were used. Clones were read by immunoSEQ multiplex PCR, and TCRdb kept only the in-frame ones, dropping some. This table lists roughly 51,000 clones. What was sequenced was PBMCs. All receptors derive from a woman aged 40 to 55 in good health and CMV-seronegative.

V gene TRBV4-1 combines with J gene TRBJ2-7; TRBD1 agrees at 8 bases. The CDR3 runs to 14 residues. CDR1 and CDR2 (germline): MGHRA, YSYEKL. The V gene end was trimmed by 4 bases and the J gene end by 1 base; junction bases not matched to a gene: 3. CDR3 DNA: TGCGCCAGCAGCCGCGGACAGGGATCCTACGAGCAGTACTTC. Amino acids: CASSRGQGSYEQYF.

The genes are TRBV5-1 and TRBJ2-1, with D possibly being TRBD2 (6 bases). Deletions cut 2 bases from V and 10 bases from J, with 16 bases between. The germline gives CDR1 SGHRS, CDR2 YFSETQ. This CDR3 has 14 amino acids. The CDR3 reads CASSFPTGAGEQFF. Written as DNA, the CDR3 is TGCGCCAGCAGCTTTCCAACGGGAGCAGGGGAGCAGTTCTTC.

The chain links TRBV7-3 to TRBJ1-1; D is unclear. The CDR3 sequence is 12 residues long. The germline V gene has CDR1 SGHTA and CDR2 FQGTGA. The V end lost 5 bases, the J end lost 0 bases, and 4 bases lay between the germline ends. CDR3 sequence reads: CASSPVNTEAFF. The CDR3 DNA is TGTGCCAGCAGCCCCGTGAACACTGAAGCTTTCTTT.

The genes are TRBV18 and TRBJ2-1; 10 bases fit TRBD2. The CDR3 loop spans 15 amino acids. Unmatched junction bases numbered 5, after V lost 3 bases and J lost 6 bases. Germline CDR1 and CDR2: KGHSH and LQKENI. The CDR3 DNA sequence: TGTGCCAGCTCACCCTCAGCGGGAGGGAGCAATGAGCAGTTCTTC. Translated: CASSPSAGGSNEQFF.

J is TRBJ2-1 and V is TRBV19; TRBD2 might be the D (6 bases). Deletions cut 6 bases from V and 0 bases from J, with 15 bases between. The CDR3 runs to 16 residues. The germline CDR1 and CDR2 sequences are LNHDA and SQIVND (reference sequence). The CDR3 DNA follows: TGTGCCAGTAGGCCTACTAGCTCGAGCTCCTACAATGAGCAGTTCTTC. This encodes CASRPTSSSSYNEQFF.

V and J are TRBV6-5 and TRBJ1-2; D perhaps matches TRBD1 (5 bases). The CDR3 consists of 13 residues. The V end lost 6 bases, the J end lost 4 bases, and 12 bases lay between the germline ends. Germline V gene data show CDR1 as MNHEY and CDR2 as SVGAGI. The CDR3 nucleotides read TGTGCCAGCAGCTTCACAGGAGCCTATGGCTACACCTTC. This translates into CASSFTGAYGYTF.

The gene calls are TRBV6-1 and TRBJ1-1; no clear D gene. Looked up from germline, CDR1 is MNHNS and CDR2 is SASEGT. The CDR3 contains 11 residues. The ends were cut back, 6 bases at V and 3 bases at J, with 5 bases in the middle. CDR3 amino acids: CASREDTEAFF. The CDR3 bases are TGTGCCAGCAGGGAGGACACTGAAGCTTTCTTT.

The rearrangement joins TRBV18 to TRBJ2-2, with TRBD1 as a possible D gene (6 bases). The CDR3 totals 16 residues. From germline, CDR1 is KGHSH and CDR2 LQKENI. Trimming pared 3 bases from V and 1 base from J, leaving 12 bases between. The CDR3 loop is CASSPARGLNTGELFF. Here the CDR3 DNA reads TGTGCCAGCTCACCTGCCAGGGGCCTGAACACCGGGGAGCTGTTTTTT.

This sequence joins TRBV11-3 and TRBJ2-7; 9 bases are shared with TRBD1. V lost 5 bases, J lost 3 bases, and 2 bases stayed unmatched. The CDR3 is made up of 13 amino acids. Germline loops: CDR1 SGHNT, CDR2 YENEEA. CDR3 DNA sequence: TGTGCCAGCAGCACGGGACAGGGCTACGAGCAGTACTTC. Amino acids: CASSTGQGYEQYF.

The chain links TRBV18 to TRBJ1-4; tentative D call: TRBD1 (5 bases). Germline values: CDR1 KGHSH, CDR2 LQKENI. V lost 3 bases and J lost 6, with 14 bases in between. This CDR3 region has 15 residues. The CDR3: CASSPQGATHEKLFF. DNA for the CDR3: TGTGCCAGCTCACCGCAAGGGGCTACTCATGAAAAACTGTTTTTT.

The rearrangement joins TRBV10-3 to TRBJ2-1; 7 bases fit TRBD1. CDR3 length: 16 amino acids. Per the germline V gene, CDR1 is ENHRY and CDR2 is SYGVKD. With 0 bases clipped from V and 4 bases from J, the junction kept 6 bases outside the gene matches. The CDR3 region has the DNA TGTGCCATCAGTGAGTCGACAGGGTCGGGTTACAATGAGCAGTTCTTC. It encodes CAISESTGSGYNEQFF.

The chain employs TRBV5-1 and TRBJ2-1; D gene unclear. Germline CDR1 reads SGHRS; CDR2 reads YFSETQ. Deletions cut 1 base from V and 10 bases from J, with 9 bases between. The CDR3 spans 12 residues. CDR3 sequence (DNA): TGCGCCAGCAGCTTGAGACGAGGAGAGCAGTTCTTC. Translation gives CASSLRRGEQFF.

This clone registers medium-sized by frequency. The rearrangement uses TRBV15 and TRBJ1-1; D might be TRBD1 (5 bases). Looked up from germline, CDR1 is LNHNV and CDR2 is YYDKDF (reference sequence). The CDR3 spans 17 residues. Trimming left V 0 bases short and J 0 bases short, with 14 bases between. The CDR3 DNA reads TGTGCCACCAGCAGAGATCCTGCACAGGCGTTGAACACTGAAGCTTTCTTT. This encodes CATSRDPAQALNTEAFF.

This sequence joins TRBV25-1 and TRBJ2-4, with D unresolved. Looked up from germline, CDR1 is MGHDK and CDR2 is SYGVNS. CDR3 length: 11 amino acids. V was cut by 3 bases and J by 8 bases, with 5 bases left in between. The CDR3 coding sequence is TGTGCCAGCAGTGACGAGGACATTCAGTACTTC. This translates into CASSDEDIQYF.

The rearrangement uses TRBV15 and TRBJ2-7; 7 bases fit TRBD1. This CDR3 is built from 15 residues. Germline V gene lookup returns CDR1 LNHNV and CDR2 YYDKDF (reference sequence). The V gene end was trimmed by 0 bases and the J gene end by 3 bases; junction bases not matched to a gene: 5. CDR3 DNA sequence: TGTGCCACCAGCAGAGATAAGGGGGCGTACTACGAGCAGTACTTC. Its translation is CATSRDKGAYYEQYF.

The DNA of the CDR3 is TGTGCCACCAGCAGATCCTTCCCCCTACGTGGTCAGCCCCAGCATTTT. Amino acids: CATSRSFPLRGQPQHF. This chain joins TRBV15 and TRBJ1-5; no clear D gene. This CDR3 is built from 16 residues. Germline lookup yields CDR1 LNHNV and CDR2 YYDKDF (reference sequence). V was clipped by 2 bases and J by 6 bases, with 17 bases between them.

This clone counts as medium-sized by frequency. The J gene is TRBJ1-2, the V gene TRBV19; 8 bases agree with TRBD1. V lost 4 bases and J lost 3; bases outside the gene matches: 4. This CDR3 comprises 14 residues. Germline V gene data show CDR1 as LNHDA and CDR2 as SQIVND (reference sequence). CDR3 bases: TGTGCCAGTAGTAACAGGGGGAACTACTATGGCTACACCTTC. It yields the protein CASSNRGNYYGYTF.

The chain recombines TRBV19 with TRBJ1-5; 8 positions agree with TRBD1. Trimming at V came to 4 bases and at J to 6 bases, leaving 14 bases not matched to a gene. Germline V gene sequence: CDR1 LNHDA, CDR2 SQIVND (reference sequence). The length of the CDR3 is 17 residues. CDR3 sequence (DNA): TGTGCCAGTAGTAGTCCTATTGACAGGGGATTGGCTCAGCCCCAGCATTTT. It specifies CASSSPIDRGLAQPQHF.

The chain employs TRBV21-1 and TRBJ1-5; the table's D call of TRBD1 was not tested on the DNA. TRBV21-1 is labeled a pseudogene. There are 16 residues in the CDR3. Here the CDR3 DNA reads TGTGCCAGCAACTGGACAGAGCAAGCTAGCAATCAGCCCCAGCATTTT. The encoded protein is CASNWTEQASNQPQHF.

The gene calls are TRBV18 and TRBJ2-1; D is ambiguous. Germline CDR1 reads KGHSH; CDR2 reads LQKENI. Trimming removed 3 bases from V and 5 bases from J, with 11 bases in between. The CDR3 has 14 residues. CDR3 sequence (DNA): TGTGCCAGCTCACCTATATTCGGAGACAATGAGCAGTTCTTC. Its translation is CASSPIFGDNEQFF.

V and J are TRBV5-1 and TRBJ2-7; 8 positions agree with TRBD2. This CDR3 is built from 15 residues. Germline loops: CDR1 SGHRS, CDR2 YFSETQ. Losses at the gene ends were 4 bases for V and 1 base for J; bases not matched to a gene: 7. CDR3 DNA: TGCGCCAGCAGCGAGGACGGACTAGCTTCCTACGAGCAGTACTTC. Encoded protein: CASSEDGLASYEQYF.

J is TRBJ2-1 and V is TRBV6-1; weak D call: TRBD1 (5 bases). The CDR3 is 15 residues long. CDR1 is MNHNS, CDR2 SASEGT, per germline. The germline V and J ends were trimmed by 2 bases and 2 bases, with 10 bases remaining between them. Here the CDR3 DNA reads TGTGCCAGCAGTGAAACAGGTGTCACCTACAATGAGCAGTTCTTC. Its translation is CASSETGVTYNEQFF.

The V and J genes are TRBV7-9 and TRBJ1-2; no firm D call. Trimming took 4 bases from V and 3 from J, leaving 3 bases between them. CDR3 size: 11 residues. Germline CDR1 reads SEHNR; CDR2 reads FQNEAQ (reference sequence). The CDR3 DNA follows: TGTGCCAGCAGCTCGTACTATGGCTACACCTTC. Amino acid sequence: CASSSYYGYTF.

V is TRBV6-1 and J is TRBJ1-5, with D hard to call. The ends were cut back, 1 base at V and 10 bases at J, with 5 bases in the middle. The CDR3 loop spans 11 amino acids. Germline V CDR1 and CDR2: MNHNS, SASEGT. The CDR3 DNA is TGTGCCAGCAGTGAAGGGGCCCCCCAGCATTTT. This sequence encodes CASSEGAPQHF.

The chain carries TRBV7-2 and TRBJ2-7; 9 bases fit TRBD2. Unmatched junction bases numbered 10, after V lost 7 bases and J lost 6 bases. The CDR3 is made up of 14 amino acids. Per germline, CDR1 SGHTA and CDR2 FQGNSA. CDR3 sequence (DNA): TGTGCCAGCAATGAGGGACTAGCTTCGGGCGAGCAGTACTTC. Translation: CASNEGLASGEQYF.